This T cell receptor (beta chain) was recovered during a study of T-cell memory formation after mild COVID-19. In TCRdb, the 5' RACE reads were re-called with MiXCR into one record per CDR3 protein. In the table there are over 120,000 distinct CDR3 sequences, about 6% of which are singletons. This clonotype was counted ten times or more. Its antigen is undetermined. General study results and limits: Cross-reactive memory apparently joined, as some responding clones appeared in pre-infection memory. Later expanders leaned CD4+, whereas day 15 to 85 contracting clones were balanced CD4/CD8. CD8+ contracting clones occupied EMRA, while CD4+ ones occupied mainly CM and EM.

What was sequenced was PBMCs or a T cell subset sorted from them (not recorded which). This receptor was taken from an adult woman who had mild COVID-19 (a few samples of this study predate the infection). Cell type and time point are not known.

CDR3 protein: CSAHSKSIEAFF. For the CDR3, the DNA is TGCAGTGCTCATAGCAAGAGTATTGAAGCTTTCTTT. This chain joins TRBV20-1 and TRBJ1-1; the D is unclear. The CDR3 sequence is 12 residues long. The V end lost 5 bases, the J end lost 7 bases, and 14 bases lay between the germline ends. CDR1 DFQATT and CDR2 SNEGSKA come from the germline V gene (reference sequence).